A single sample is the source of the 22 T cell receptor beta chains below, sequenced in a study of monozygotic twins with inflammatory bowel disease. Each CDR3 protein gets one entry in TCRdb, which reprocessed the 5' RACE reads and gives no DNA. Recorded here are approximately 400,000 distinct CDR3 sequences; the top ten clones represent more than 2%. Sequencing was done on a sample of blood. These receptors were collected from a human donor with ulcerative colitis or Crohn's disease, or a healthy co-twin of an affected twin (not recorded which).

V usage is TRBV12-3 or TRBV12-4 and J usage is TRBJ2-5; the D call of TRBD1 rests on TCRdb alone, since no DNA is present to check it. The CDR3 loop spans 15 amino acids. CDR3 loop: CASSSDPRPQETQYF.

The rearrangement links TRBV25-1 to TRBJ1-3. The CDR3 totals 13 residues. The V gene's germline CDR1 is MGHDK and CDR2 SYGVNS. CDR3 residues: CASSGVSGNTIYF.

This rearrangement joins TRBV4-2 to TRBJ2-6. The CDR3 extends over 15 amino acids. Germline CDR1 LGHNA, CDR2 YNFKEQ. The chain's CDR3 is CASSQETTGANVLTF.

The V call is TRBV29-1, the J call TRBJ1-1. The germline gives CDR1 SQVTM, CDR2 ANQGSEA. The CDR3 runs 14 residues. CDR3 protein: CSVGARSMNTEAFF. Variable domain in full (rest from reference TRBV29-1 and TRBJ1-1): SAVISQKPSRDICQRGTSLTIQCQVDSQVTMMFWYRQQPGQSLTLIATANQGSEATYESGFVIDKFPISRPNLTFSTLTVSNMSPEDSSIYLCSVGARSMNTEAFFGQGTRLTVV.

The V call is TRBV5-1, the J call TRBJ2-5; there is no DNA to check the TCRdb D call of TRBD2. The CDR3 consists of 15 residues. The germline CDR1 and CDR2 sequences are SGHRS and YFSETQ. CDR3 sequence reads: CASSLTQGGGETQYF. Full variable domain (rest looked up from reference TRBV5-1 and TRBJ2-5): KAGVTQTPRYLIKTRGQQVTLSCSPISGHRSVSWYQQTPGQGLQFLFEYFSETQRNKGNFPGRFSGRQFSNSRSEMNVSTLELGDSALYLCASSLTQGGGETQYFGPGTRLLVL.

The rearrangement links TRBV29-1 to TRBJ2-1; TCRdb's D gene call, TRBD2, goes unchecked for lack of DNA. The CDR3 loop spans 12 amino acids. Germline CDR1 is SQVTM and CDR2 is ANQGSEA. The CDR3 sequence is CSVALDYNEQFF.

V usage is TRBV20-1 and J usage is TRBJ2-5; TCRdb calls TRBD1, which cannot be checked without DNA. This CDR3 is 15 amino acids long. Germline V lookup: CDR1 DFQATT, CDR2 SNEGSKA (reference sequence). The CDR3 protein is CSARRQGARVETQYF.

This chain joins TRBV14 and TRBJ2-7; TCRdb's D gene call, TRBD1, goes unchecked for lack of DNA. The CDR3 is 14 amino acids. Germline values: CDR1 SGHDN, CDR2 FVKESK. The CDR3 spells CASSPWTVSGEQYF.

The chain joins TRBV7-2 to TRBJ2-7; TCRdb proposes TRBD2, but this gene call is untestable without DNA. This CDR3 has 15 amino acids. In germline, CDR1 is SGHTA, CDR2 FQGNSA. The CDR3 spells CASSLDLAGTYEQYF.

The CDR3 is CASRTEGGSSTSTQYF. The chain employs TRBV7-9 and TRBJ2-3; TCRdb's D call, TRBD1, is unchecked because there is no DNA. This CDR3 is built from 16 residues. Germline lookup yields CDR1 SEHNR and CDR2 FQNEAQ (reference sequence). The full variable domain, rest sourced from reference TRBV7-9 and TRBJ2-3, is DTGVSQNPRHKITKRGQNVTFRCDPISEHNRLYWYRQTLGQGPEFLTYFQNEAQLEKSRLLSDRFSAERPKGSFSTLEIQRTEQGDSAMYLCASRTEGGSSTSTQYFGPGTRLTVL.

This chain joins TRBV20-1 and TRBJ1-6; TCRdb selects TRBD1, and the lack of DNA leaves this call unchecked. Germline CDR1 is DFQATT and CDR2 is SNEGSKA (reference sequence). The CDR3 length is 17 residues. The CDR3: CSARPPGTGGRQGPLHF.

The chain couples TRBV10-3 to TRBJ2-2; TCRdb outputs TRBD2, but without DNA this stays unchecked. Germline V gene lookup returns CDR1 ENHRY and CDR2 SYGVKD. The CDR3 is 15 residues long. CDR3 protein: CAIKNGRTNTGELFF.

This chain connects TRBV20-1 to TRBJ2-5; TCRdb proposes TRBD1, but this gene call is untestable without DNA. CDR1 and CDR2 (germline): DFQATT, SNEGSKA (reference sequence). This CDR3 comprises 13 residues. The CDR3 loop is CSVGGGLLETQYF.

The V gene is TRBV5-1, the J gene TRBJ2-5; the TRBD2 assignment by TCRdb is unverifiable without DNA. This CDR3 has 15 residues. CDR1 and CDR2 from the germline V gene are SGHRS and YFSETQ. The CDR3 spells CASSGRTSEVETQYF.

CDR3 sequence reads: CASVDPRPREQFF. The chain carries TRBV2 and TRBJ2-1; TCRdb selects TRBD1, and the lack of DNA leaves this call unchecked. This CDR3 is built from 13 residues. The germline V gene has CDR1 SNHLY and CDR2 FYNNEI.

The chain employs TRBV4-3 and TRBJ1-1. Germline CDR1 is LGHNA and CDR2 is YSLEER. There are 14 residues in the CDR3. CDR3 sequence reads: CASSHATLNTEAFF.

The J gene is TRBJ2-7, the V gene TRBV20-1; the TCRdb call, TRBD1, lacks DNA for checking. CDR1 DFQATT and CDR2 SNEGSKA come from the germline V gene (reference sequence). This CDR3 spans 12 amino acids. CDR3 in amino acids: CSATNRIGEQYF.

The rearrangement joins TRBV25-1 to TRBJ2-3. CDR1 is MGHDK and CDR2 is SYGVNS in the germline V gene. The CDR3 length is 14 residues. The CDR3: CASSPTIRTDTQYF.

The rearrangement links TRBV7-2 to TRBJ2-6; absent DNA, TCRdb's TRBD1 call cannot be checked. The CDR3 is 17 amino acids. Germline CDR1 reads SGHTA; CDR2 reads FQGNSA. This chain's CDR3 is CASSVRTGGSGANVLTF.

The rearrangement links TRBV19 to TRBJ1-3. The length of the CDR3 is 16 residues. From germline, CDR1 is LNHDA and CDR2 SQIVND (reference sequence). The CDR3 reads CASTHPQRNSGNTIYF.

The chain links TRBV15 to TRBJ1-4; no DNA is available, so the TRBD1 call from TCRdb remains unchecked. The CDR3 extends over 18 amino acids. CDR1 and CDR2 (germline): LNHNV, YYDKDF (reference sequence). The CDR3 protein is CATSRDRKPGQGNEKLFF. The full variable domain, its missing parts supplied by reference TRBV15 and TRBJ1-4, is DAMVIQNPRYQVTQFGKPVTLSCSQTLNHNVMYWYQQKSSQAPKLLFHYYDKDFNNEADTPDNFQSRRPNTSFCFLDIRSPGLGDTAMYLCATSRDRKPGQGNEKLFFGSGTQLSVL.

The rearrangement uses TRBV5-4 and TRBJ2-7; the TCRdb call, TRBD2, lacks DNA for checking. In germline, CDR1 is SGHNT, CDR2 YYREEE (reference sequence). The CDR3 consists of 17 residues. Here the CDR3 reads CASSSLAGRGGTYEQYF.